These 3 T cell receptor beta chains were sequenced from one sample in a study of blood T cell repertoires in COVID-19 (dated by TCRdb to 2020 to 2021). The library was made by the immunoSEQ multiplex PCR assay. This immuneACCESS table, as held by TCRdb, lists in-frame sequences with V and J called but not all clones. Of the missing ones, under half trace to an unresolved V gene in checked studies; the others have no known cause. The sample has over 250,000 clones on record, around 90% of them singletons. The ten largest make up around 2.5% of the sample. The sample comprised peripheral blood. These receptors were taken from a person between 18 and 35 years old with COVID-19, enrolled during active disease.

The chain is built from TRBV18 and TRBJ2-7; 7 positions agree with TRBD1. The CDR3 spans 14 residues. V shed 5 bases and J 1 base; nucleotides not matched to a gene: 5. Germline assignment: CDR1 KGHSH and CDR2 LQKENI. In nucleotides, the CDR3 is TGTGCCAGCTCAGACCCGGGACAGTCCTACGAGCAGTACTTC. Translated: CASSDPGQSYEQYF. The variable domain in full, completed from reference TRBV18 and TRBJ2-7, reads NAGVMQNPRHLVRRRGQEARLRCSPMKGHSHVYWYRQLPEEGLKFMVYLQKENIIDESGMPKERFSAEFPKEGPSILRIQQVVRGDSAAYFCASSDPGQSYEQYFGPGTRLTVT.

This rearrangement joins TRBV5-6 to TRBJ2-7; 7 bases fit TRBD2. Trimming cost V 0 bases and J 3 bases; bases outside gene matches: 3. The CDR3 sequence is 14 residues long. Germline CDR1 and CDR2: SGHDT and YYEEEE. Here the CDR3 DNA reads TGTGCCAGCAGCTTGGAGGGGACTAACTACGAGCAGTACTTC. Translation: CASSLEGTNYEQYF.

The chain joins TRBV29-1 to TRBJ2-3, with D possibly being TRBD1 (6 bases). Germline-derived CDR1 and CDR2 are SQVTM and ANQGSEA. V lost 2 bases and J lost 8, with 8 bases in between. The CDR3 has 11 amino acids. CDR3 loop: CSVEIRGTQYF. Written as DNA, the CDR3 is TGCAGCGTTGAAATCAGGGGTACGCAGTATTTT.